The text below deals with one TCR beta chain. Its cognate antigen is unknown. Germline CDR1 MNHEY, CDR2 SVGAGI. V gave up 2 bases and J gave up 8 bases, with 22 bases separating them. The CDR3 is 17 residues long. The record originates from a study of vaccination and CD4 T cells after COVID-19. Study-wide background: Two-dose vaccination with either BNT162b2 or mRNA-1273 was given to participants.

Once obtained from cultured CD4+ T cells, the DNA was sequenced using the Oncomine TCR Beta short-read assay. Once CD4+ T cells had been cultured, genomic DNA was extracted from them. One entry per CDR3 protein, called by TCRdb with MiXCR from the PCR reads. Of thousands of distinct CDR3 sequences listed, about four fifths are singletons. The treatment denotes: roughly 10-day PBMC culture with coronavirus spike peptide pools or control peptides (ViraFEST assay). Expansion of antigen-specific T cells with peptide pools by ViraFEST preceded sequencing of TCRs. The receptor comes from a human donor who had recovered from COVID-19. The J gene is TRBJ2-1, the V gene TRBV6-5; perhaps TRBD2 as D (7 bases). Sequences were obtained from CD4+ T cells from blood, cultured in vitro. CDR3: CASSYMGRGGARYEQFF. CDR3 bases: TGTGCCAGCAGTTACATGGGAAGAGGGGGGGCGAGGTATGAGCAGTTCTTC.